The clone carrying this T cell receptor beta chain has a single count. Other DNA sequences of this sample code for an identical CDR3. The trim removed 4 bases at V and 3 bases at J, leaving 10 bases unmatched. This CDR3 has 15 residues. CDR1 and CDR2 from the germline V gene are SGHDT and YYEEEE. The entry originates in a study of cytomegalovirus exposure and HLA in healthy donors. Use of 60 Vbeta and 13 Jbeta primers characterized the PCR. As processed by the authors: Counted up in a later analysis, unique TCR beta chains came to some 82 million, with around 10 million shared. Profiling relied on immunoSEQ multiplex PCR, and the TCRdb table lists in-frame clones only, not all of them. V and J calls and clone size follow that table, whereas D and trimming were derived from the DNA. The profile shows about 150,000 clones, more than 7.5% of them singletons.

This clonotype was sampled from a man aged 50 or older in good health and CMV-seronegative. V and J are TRBV5-6 and TRBJ2-7, with 7 positions matching TRBD1. The sequenced material came from PBMCs. The CDR3 region has the DNA TGTGCCAGCAGCCTGATAGGGGGCGCTAACTACGAGCAGTACTTC. It codes for CASSLIGGANYEQYF.